The 5 T cell receptor beta chains given below trace back to one sample, sequenced in a study of technical replicates of blood from a few donors. Assay: immunoSEQ multiplex PCR; the TCRdb copy retains only in-frame clones and omits some. The table records under 90,000 clones, about 93% of them present only once. The sample consisted of T cells isolated from PBMCs. Receptors originate from a human donor in good health.

The chain is built from TRBV5-4 and TRBJ2-7; possibly TRBD2 for D (5 bases). With 3 bases removed from V and 1 base from J, the gap between germline ends came to 8 bases. The CDR3 consists of 13 residues. Germline-derived CDR1 and CDR2 are SGHNT and YYREEE (reference sequence). CDR3 residues: CASSSDWSYEQYF. CDR3 nucleotides: TGTGCCAGCAGCTCGGACTGGTCCTACGAGCAGTACTTC.

The J gene is TRBJ2-5, the V gene TRBV29-1; D possibly corresponds to TRBD1 (5 bases). Trimming pared 6 bases from V and 2 bases from J, leaving 13 bases between. CDR3 length: 13 amino acids. Germline CDR1 SQVTM, CDR2 ANQGSEA. CDR3: CSVHTGTQETQYF. The CDR3 DNA reads as TGCAGCGTCCATACAGGTACACAAGAGACCCAGTACTTC.

This clone was seen once. The chain combines TRBV5-4 with TRBJ2-7; TRBD2 matches at 9 bases. V was clipped by 4 bases and J by 5 bases; unmatched bases: 4. This CDR3 is built from 13 residues. CDR1 and CDR2 (germline): SGHNT, YYREEE (reference sequence). CDR3 protein: CASSISGSDEQYF. The CDR3 DNA sequence: TGTGCCAGCAGCATTAGCGGGAGTGACGAGCAGTACTTC. Combining the CDR3 with reference TRBV5-4 and TRBJ2-7 gives the whole variable domain ETGVTQSPTHLIKTRGQQVTLRCSSQSGHNTVSWYQQALGQGPQFIFQYYREEENGRGNFPPRFSGLQFPNYSSELNVNALELDDSALYLCASSISGSDEQYFGPGTRLTVT.

The rearrangement uses TRBV6-5 and TRBJ2-7; the match to TRBD2 covers 8 bases. The CDR3 extends over 15 amino acids. The junction had 7 bases not matched to a gene; V was cut back by 5 bases and J by 1 base. CDR1 is MNHEY, CDR2 SVGAGI, per germline. The CDR3 protein is CASSPSGSGSYEQYF. The CDR3 nucleotides read TGTGCCAGCAGTCCCAGCGGGAGTGGTTCCTACGAGCAGTACTTC.

This chain joins TRBV19 and TRBJ1-3; no clear D. Trimming removed 5 bases from V and 0 bases from J, with 11 bases in between. This CDR3 contains 15 residues. Per germline, CDR1 LNHDA and CDR2 SQIVND (reference sequence). CDR3 amino acids: CASSETTSSGNTIYF. CDR3 nucleotides: TGTGCCAGTAGTGAGACAACGAGCTCTGGAAACACCATATATTTT.